One sample yielded the 9 T cell receptor beta chains listed below, sequenced in a study of Graves' ophthalmopathy and Graves' hyperthyroidism. Amplified TCR beta CDR3 regions were obtained using RNA transcripts as template. HTBI primers were employed in first-round RT-PCR, then a second-round multiplex PCR followed. One entry per CDR3 protein results from TCRdb running MiXCR on the multiplex PCR reads. The sample has 300,000 to 400,000 distinct CDR3 sequences; about 15% are singletons. The sequenced sample consisted of peripheral blood. All receptors derive from an adult woman with stable Graves' hyperthyroidism.

This clonotype has a count of ten or more. J is TRBJ2-7 and V is TRBV28, with TRBD2 matching 9 bases. This CDR3 region has 15 residues. With V trimmed by 6 bases and J by 1 base, 7 bases remained unmatched. Germline V lookup: CDR1 MDHEN, CDR2 SYDVKM. The CDR3 DNA reads as TGTGCCAGCAGCCGTAGCGGGAGAAGGTCCTACGAGCAGTACTTC. Amino acid sequence: CASSRSGRRSYEQYF.

The chain couples TRBV6-1 to TRBJ2-7; the match to TRBD1 covers 10 bases. V shed 7 bases and J 3 bases; nucleotides not matched to a gene: 6. The length of the CDR3 is 14 residues. Germline lookup yields CDR1 MNHNS and CDR2 SASEGT. CDR3 in amino acids: CASNRGQGDYEQYF. For the CDR3, the DNA is TGTGCCAGCAACCGCGGACAGGGGGACTACGAGCAGTACTTC.

This clonotype was counted ten times or more. In nucleotides, the CDR3 is TGTGCCAGCAGTCAACCACAGGGGCTTTTTCAGCCCCAGCATTTT. Residues: CASSQPQGLFQPQHF. The chain links TRBV28 to TRBJ1-5; 7 bases are shared with TRBD1. In germline, CDR1 is MDHEN, CDR2 SYDVKM. Unmatched junction bases numbered 10, after V lost 5 bases and J lost 6 bases. There are 15 residues in the CDR3.

As for this clonotype: Given a much more abundant clone one base away, this may be a read error. This chain links TRBV10-2 with TRBJ1-1; D uncertain. This CDR3 is 12 amino acids long. Per the germline V gene, CDR1 is WSHSY and CDR2 is SAAADI. This chain's CDR3 is CASSPGWTEACF. Written as DNA, the CDR3 is TGCGCCAGCAGTCCCGGTTGGACTGAAGCTTGCTTT.

This clonotype was recorded many times. The junction departs from the called germline gene at one end, perhaps through a read error. V gene TRBV28 combines with J gene TRBJ1-6; no firm D call. This CDR3 is built from 13 residues. Germline assignment: CDR1 MDHEN and CDR2 SYDVKM. The CDR3 bases are TGTGCCATCAGTACCGGGATTTGTTCACCCCTCCACTTT. As protein: CAISTGICSPLHF.

This clonotype has a count of ten or more. The chain joins TRBV11-1 to TRBJ2-7; perhaps TRBD1 as D (5 bases). The CDR3 spans 18 residues. The V gene's germline CDR1 is SGHAT and CDR2 FQDESV (reference sequence). Between the trimmed V and J ends, which lost 4 bases and 2 bases, there was a span of 24 bases. CDR3 sequence (DNA): TGTGCCAGCAGCTATGACCGCCAGAGAACCCAGGGAACCTACGAGCAGTACTTC. Translating gives CASSYDRQRTQGTYEQYF.

This clonotype was seen ten or more times. The chain couples TRBV5-1 to TRBJ1-2, with D unclear. The germline V gene encodes CDR1 SGHRS and CDR2 YFSETQ. V was shortened by 5 bases and J by 8 bases, with 16 bases between the two germline ends. CDR3 length equals 13 residues. The CDR3 sequence is CASSWTGDEGYTF. CDR3 bases: TGCGCCAGCAGTTGGACGGGAGATGAGGGCTACACCTTC.

The V call is TRBV6-1, the J call TRBJ2-2; D is possibly TRBD1 (8 bases). Germline CDR1 MNHNS, CDR2 SASEGT. The CDR3 contains 14 residues. V dropped 8 bases and J dropped 6 bases, with 16 bases sitting between them. Here the CDR3 DNA reads TGTGCCAGCGGTACAGGGGGGGATCCCGGGGAGCTGTTTTTT. Translation gives CASGTGGDPGELFF.

This clonotype was counted at least ten times. The chain uses TRBV10-3 and TRBJ2-7; tentative D call: TRBD1 (5 bases). Germline CDR1 reads ENHRY; CDR2 reads SYGVKD. The CDR3 has 14 amino acids. Trimming removed 5 bases from V and 3 bases from J, with 14 bases in between. The CDR3 sequence is CAISTGATIYEQYF. The DNA for the CDR3 is TGTGCCATCAGTACAGGAGCGACCATCTACGAGCAGTACTTC.